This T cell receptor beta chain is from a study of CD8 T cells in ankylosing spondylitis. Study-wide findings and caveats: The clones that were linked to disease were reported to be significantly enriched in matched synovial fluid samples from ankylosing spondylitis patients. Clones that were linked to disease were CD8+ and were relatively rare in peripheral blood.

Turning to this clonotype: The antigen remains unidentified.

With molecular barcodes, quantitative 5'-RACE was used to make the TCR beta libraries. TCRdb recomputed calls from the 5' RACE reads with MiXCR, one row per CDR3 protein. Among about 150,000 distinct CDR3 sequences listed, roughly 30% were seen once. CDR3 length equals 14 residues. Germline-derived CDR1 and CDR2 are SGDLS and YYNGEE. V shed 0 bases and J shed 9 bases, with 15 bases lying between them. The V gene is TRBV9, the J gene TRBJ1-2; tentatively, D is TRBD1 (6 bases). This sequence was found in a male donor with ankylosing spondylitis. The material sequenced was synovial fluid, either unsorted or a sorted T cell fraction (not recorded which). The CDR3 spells CASSVGSQGISYTF. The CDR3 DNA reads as TGTGCCAGCAGCGTAGGATCCCAGGGGATCAGCTACACCTTC.